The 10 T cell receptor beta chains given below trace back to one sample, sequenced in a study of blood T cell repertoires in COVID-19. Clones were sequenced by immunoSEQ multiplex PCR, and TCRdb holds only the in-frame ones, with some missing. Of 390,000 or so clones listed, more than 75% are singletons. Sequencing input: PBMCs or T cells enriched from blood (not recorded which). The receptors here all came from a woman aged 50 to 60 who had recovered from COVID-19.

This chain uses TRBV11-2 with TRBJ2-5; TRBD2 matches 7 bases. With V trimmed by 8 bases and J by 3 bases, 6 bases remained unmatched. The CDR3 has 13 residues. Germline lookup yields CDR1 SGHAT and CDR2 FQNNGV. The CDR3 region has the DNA TGTGCCAGCGGGGGACTATCCGAAGAGACCCAGTACTTC. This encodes CASGGLSEETQYF.

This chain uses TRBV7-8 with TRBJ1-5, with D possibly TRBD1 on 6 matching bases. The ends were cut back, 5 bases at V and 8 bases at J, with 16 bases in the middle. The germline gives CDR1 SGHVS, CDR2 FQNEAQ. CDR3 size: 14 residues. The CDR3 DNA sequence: TGTGCCAGCAGCCAAGGGGGAGTCCGGGAGCCCCAGCATTTT. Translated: CASSQGGVREPQHF.

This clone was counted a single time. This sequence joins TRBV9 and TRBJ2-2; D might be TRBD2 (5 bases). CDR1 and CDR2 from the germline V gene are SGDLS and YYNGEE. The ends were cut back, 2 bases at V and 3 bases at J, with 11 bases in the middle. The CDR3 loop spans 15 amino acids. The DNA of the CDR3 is TGTGCCAGCAGCGTGAGGGAAACCTACACCGGGGAGCTGTTTTTT. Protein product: CASSVRETYTGELFF.

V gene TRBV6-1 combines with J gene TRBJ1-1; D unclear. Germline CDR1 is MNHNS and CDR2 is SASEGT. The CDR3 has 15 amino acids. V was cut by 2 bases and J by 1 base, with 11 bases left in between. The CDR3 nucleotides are TGTGCCAGCAGTGAACTTGGACTCAGGAACACTGAAGCTTTCTTT. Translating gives CASSELGLRNTEAFF.

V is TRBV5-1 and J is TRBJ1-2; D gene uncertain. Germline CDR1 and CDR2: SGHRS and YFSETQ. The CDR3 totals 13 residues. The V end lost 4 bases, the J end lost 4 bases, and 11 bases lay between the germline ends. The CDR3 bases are TGCGCCAGCAGCCCCGGGGATTTCTATGGCTACACCTTC. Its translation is CASSPGDFYGYTF.

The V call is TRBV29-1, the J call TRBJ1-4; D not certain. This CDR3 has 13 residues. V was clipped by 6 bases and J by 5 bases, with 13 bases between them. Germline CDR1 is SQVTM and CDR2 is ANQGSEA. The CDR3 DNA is TGCAGCGTAATGCCGCGTCTGAATGAAAAACTGTTTTTT. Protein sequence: CSVMPRLNEKLFF.

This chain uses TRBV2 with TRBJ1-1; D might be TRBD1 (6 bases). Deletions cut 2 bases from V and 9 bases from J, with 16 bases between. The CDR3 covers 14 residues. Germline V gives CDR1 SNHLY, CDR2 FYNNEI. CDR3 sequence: CASSERVGGGKAFF. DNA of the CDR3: TGTGCCAGCAGTGAAAGGGTAGGGGGGGGCAAAGCTTTCTTT. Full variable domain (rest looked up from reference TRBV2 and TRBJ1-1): EPEVTQTPSHQVTQMGQEVILRCVPISNHLYFYWYRQILGQKVEFLVSFYNNEISEKSEIFDDQFSVERPDGSNFTLKIRSTKLEDSAMYFCASSERVGGGKAFFGQGTRLTVV.

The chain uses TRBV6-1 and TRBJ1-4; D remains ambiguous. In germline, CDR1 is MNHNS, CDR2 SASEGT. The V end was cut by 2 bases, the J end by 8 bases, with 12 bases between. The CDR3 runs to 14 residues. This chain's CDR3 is CASSELSAGEKLFF. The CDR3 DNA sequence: TGTGCCAGCAGTGAACTGTCGGCGGGCGAAAAACTGTTTTTT.

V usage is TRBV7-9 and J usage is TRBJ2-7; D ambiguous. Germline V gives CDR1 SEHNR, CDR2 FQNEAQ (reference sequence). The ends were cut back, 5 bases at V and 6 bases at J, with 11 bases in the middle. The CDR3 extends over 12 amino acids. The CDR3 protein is CASSVARSEQYF. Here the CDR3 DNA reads TGTGCCAGCAGCGTGGCCAGGTCCGAGCAGTACTTC. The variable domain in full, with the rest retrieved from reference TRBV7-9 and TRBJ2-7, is DTGVSQNPRHKITKRGQNVTFRCDPISEHNRLYWYRQTLGQGPEFLTYFQNEAQLEKSRLLSDRFSAERPKGSFSTLEIQRTEQGDSAMYLCASSVARSEQYFGPGTRLTVT.

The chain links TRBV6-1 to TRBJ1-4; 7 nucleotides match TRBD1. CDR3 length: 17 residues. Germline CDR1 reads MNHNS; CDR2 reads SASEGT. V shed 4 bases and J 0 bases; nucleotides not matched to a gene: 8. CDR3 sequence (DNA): TGTGCCAGCAGTGGGGGCGGGACAGTCACAACTAATGAAAAACTGTTTTTT. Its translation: CASSGGGTVTTNEKLFF.